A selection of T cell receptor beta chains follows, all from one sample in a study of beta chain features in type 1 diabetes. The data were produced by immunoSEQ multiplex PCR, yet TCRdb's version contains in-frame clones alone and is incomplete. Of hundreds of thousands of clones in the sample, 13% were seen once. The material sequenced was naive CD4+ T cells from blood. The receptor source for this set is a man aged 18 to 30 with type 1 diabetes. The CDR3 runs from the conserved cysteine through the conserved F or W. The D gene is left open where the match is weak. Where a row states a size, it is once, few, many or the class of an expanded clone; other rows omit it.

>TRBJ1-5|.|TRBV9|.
CASSVVSDYWSNQPQHF
TGTGCCAGCAGCGTAGTATCCGATTACTGGAGCAATCAGCCCCAGCATTTT
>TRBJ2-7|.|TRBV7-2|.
CASSLDPPVEQYF
TGTGCCAGCAGCTTAGACCCCCCGGTCGAGCAGTACTTC
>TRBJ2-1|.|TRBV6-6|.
CASSYSRGPYNEQFF
TGTGCCAGCAGTTACTCCCGGGGGCCCTACAATGAGCAGTTCTTC
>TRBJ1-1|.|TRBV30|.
CAWTTQGGTEAFF
TGTGCCTGGACAACCCAAGGGGGCACTGAAGCTTTCTTT
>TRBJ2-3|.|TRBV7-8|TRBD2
CASSLGLAGVTDTQYF
TGTGCCAGCAGCTTAGGACTAGCGGGGGTCACAGATACGCAGTATTTT
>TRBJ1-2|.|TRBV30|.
CAWSVAGASRGYTF
TGTGCCTGGAGTGTAGCGGGGGCAAGTCGTGGCTACACCTTC
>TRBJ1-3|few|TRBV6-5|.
CASSVQGDGNTIYF
TGTGCCAGCAGTGTTCAGGGAGATGGAAACACCATATATTTT
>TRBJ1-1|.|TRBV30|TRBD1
CAWSSTGGKAFF
TGTGCCTGGAGTTCGACAGGGGGCAAAGCTTTCTTT
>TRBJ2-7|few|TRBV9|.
CASSRGPLKEQYF
TGTGCCAGCAGCCGGGGCCCCCTGAAGGAGCAGTACTTC
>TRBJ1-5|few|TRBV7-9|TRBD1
CASSLADRGNQPQHF
TGTGCCAGCAGCTTAGCCGACAGGGGCAATCAGCCCCAGCATTTT
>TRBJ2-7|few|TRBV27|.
CASSSSSYEQYF
TGTGCCAGCAGTTCATCCTCCTACGAGCAGTACTTC
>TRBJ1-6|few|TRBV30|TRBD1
CAWTGQGNSPLHF
TGTGCCTGGACAGGACAGGGCAATTCACCCCTCCACTTT
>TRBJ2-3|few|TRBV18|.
CASSPTEDTQYF
TGTGCCAGCTCACCGACGGAAGATACGCAGTATTTT
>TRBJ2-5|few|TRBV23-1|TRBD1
CASSQLGRGIQGPKIGETQYF
TGCGCCAGCAGTCAACTCGGACGGGGAATACAGGGGCCGAAGATAGGGGAGACCCAGTACTTC
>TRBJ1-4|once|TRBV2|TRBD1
CASSLPGQGAPLFF
TGTGCCAGCAGTCTACCGGGACAGGGGGCGCCTTTGTTTTTT
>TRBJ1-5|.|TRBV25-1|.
CASSGGGNQPQHF
TGTGCCAGCAGTGGAGGGGGGAATCAGCCCCAGCATTTT
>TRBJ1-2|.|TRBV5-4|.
CASSQDTIYGYTF
TGTGCCAGCAGTCAGGACACTATCTATGGCTACACCTTC
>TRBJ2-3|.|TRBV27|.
CASRPPGRGHTDTQYF
TGTGCCAGCAGACCACCCGGGCGGGGGCACACAGATACGCAGTATTTT
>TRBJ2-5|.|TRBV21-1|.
CASSKGLGLGPMVQETQYF
TGTGCCAGCAGCAAAGGGCTGGGTTTAGGGCCTATGGTGCAAGAGACCCAGTACTTC